The 27 T cell receptor beta chains below were found in one sample sequenced in a study of blood T cells in healthy people across ages. Combining a sample-barcoded 5' primer with a J-beta primer mix, a second PCR ran for about 7 to 11 cycles. From the 5' RACE reads, TCRdb called clonotypes with MiXCR, one entry per CDR3 protein. The top ten hold about 0.72% of the sample, which has under 1,100,000 distinct CDR3 sequences, around 27% seen once. Separately, the same data were catalogued under a study of T cells of mothers and their children.

Sequencing was done on a sample of blood. The origin of the receptors is a girl aged 2 to 10 in good health.

This clonotype was seen only a few times. The chain links TRBV7-9 to TRBJ1-4; no definite D call. The V end lost 1 base, the J end lost 7 bases, and 22 bases lay between the germline ends. Germline V gene lookup returns CDR1 SEHNR and CDR2 FQNEAQ (reference sequence). There are 18 residues in the CDR3. CDR3 coding DNA: TGTGCCAGCAGCTTAGGCGGGATTCGGGTTCGGGATGTTGAAAAACTGTTTTTT. Translated, it gives CASSLGGIRVRDVEKLFF.

The chain uses TRBV28 and TRBJ2-4; D is undetermined. Germline values: CDR1 MDHEN, CDR2 SYDVKM. This CDR3 is 15 amino acids long. The V gene lost 7 bases and the J gene lost 0 bases, with 13 bases spanning the gap. CDR3 sequence: CASTPGLLAKNIQYF. The CDR3 nucleotides are TGTGCCAGCACTCCTGGTCTACTAGCCAAAAACATTCAGTACTTC.

This clonotype was observed a handful of times. This rearrangement joins TRBV10-3 to TRBJ1-2; D unresolved. The CDR3 has 11 residues. The V gene lost 0 bases and the J gene lost 6 bases, with 2 bases spanning the gap. Germline CDR1 and CDR2: ENHRY and SYGVKD. The CDR3 spells CAISESDGYTF. The CDR3 coding sequence is TGTGCCATCAGTGAGTCGGATGGCTACACCTTC.

The chain has TRBV7-8 and TRBJ2-7; possible D gene TRBD1, 5 bases. There are 13 residues in the CDR3. Per germline, CDR1 SGHVS and CDR2 FQNEAQ. V lost 3 bases and J lost 3, with 9 bases in between. The CDR3 spells CASSFQDNYEQYF. For the CDR3, the DNA is TGTGCCAGCAGCTTCCAGGACAACTACGAGCAGTACTTC. Using reference TRBV7-8 and TRBJ2-7 for the parts outside the CDR3, the full variable domain is GAGVSQSPRYKVAKRGQDVALRCDPISGHVSLFWYQQALGQGPEFLTYFQNEAQLDKSGLPSDRFFAERPEGSVSTLKIQRTQQEDSAVYLCASSFQDNYEQYFGPGTRLTVT.

J is TRBJ2-7 and V is TRBV28, with 7 bases aligning to TRBD2. The ends lost 4 bases at V and 1 base at J; junction bases unmatched: 4. Germline V gene sequence: CDR1 MDHEN, CDR2 SYDVKM. There are 14 residues in the CDR3. This CDR3 is CASSWEGFSYEQYF. CDR3 nucleotide sequence: TGTGCCAGCAGTTGGGAGGGTTTTTCCTACGAGCAGTACTTC.

The sample holds a few counts of this clonotype. The chain carries TRBV27 and TRBJ2-5, with a possible D match to TRBD1 (5 bases). Looked up from germline, CDR1 is MNHEY and CDR2 is SMNVEV (reference sequence). The CDR3 consists of 13 residues. The germline V and J ends were trimmed by 6 bases and 11 bases, with 19 bases remaining between them. CDR3 bases: TGTGCCAGCAGCGTTCAGGGTTCCTACGGGCAGTACTTC. Its translation: CASSVQGSYGQYF.

The table lists this clonotype with a few counts. V is TRBV12-3 or TRBV12-4 and J is TRBJ1-2; D may be TRBD1 (6 bases). Trimming took off 1 base at V and 5 bases at J, with 8 bases between the two ends. CDR3 length: 13 amino acids. CDR3 coding DNA: TGTGCCAGCAGTTTAGTCGGACAGTATGGCTACACCTTC. Translated: CASSLVGQYGYTF.

The genes are TRBV29-1 and TRBJ2-3; 7 bases are shared with TRBD1. CDR3 length: 11 residues. The trim removed 7 bases at V and 15 bases at J, leaving 13 bases unmatched. Germline values: CDR1 SQVTM, CDR2 ANQGSEA. The CDR3 spells CSARTGPEEYF. The DNA of the CDR3 is TGCAGCGCCCGGACAGGACCGGAGGAATATTTT.

Only a few counts were recorded for this clonotype. The V call is TRBV29-1, the J call TRBJ2-1; no definite D call. Germline V gene data show CDR1 as SQVTM and CDR2 as ANQGSEA. This CDR3 spans 12 amino acids. V was trimmed by 5 bases and J by 7 bases, leaving 12 bases between them. CDR3 residues: CSVLIPVNEQFF. The CDR3 region has the DNA TGCAGCGTTCTCATACCGGTTAATGAGCAGTTCTTC.

This clonotype has a count of ten or more. The chain links TRBV20-1 to TRBJ2-3; 7 nucleotides align to TRBD2. V was pared by 0 bases and J by 5 bases, with 8 bases of the junction left unmatched. CDR1 and CDR2 (germline): DFQATT, SNEGSKA (reference sequence). The CDR3 sequence is 15 residues long. The CDR3 DNA reads TGCAGTGCTAGAGATCCCACGCGGGGGATAGATACGCAGTATTTT. It codes for CSARDPTRGIDTQYF.

This clonotype was counted between two and nine times. V and J are TRBV5-1 and TRBJ2-7; 13 bases align to TRBD2. The J call is uncertain, as TRBJ2-1 better fits the DNA end. This CDR3 has 15 amino acids. The germline V gene encodes CDR1 SGHRS and CDR2 YFSETQ. CDR3 sequence (DNA): TGCGCCAGCAGACTAGCGGGAGGGCTTAACAATGAGCAGTTCTTC. This codes for CASRLAGGLNNEQFF.

V usage is TRBV7-9 and J usage is TRBJ1-2; perhaps TRBD1 as D (5 bases). CDR1 is SEHNR and CDR2 is FQNEAQ in the germline V gene (reference sequence). The CDR3 contains 16 residues. Trimming stripped 7 bases from V and 0 bases from J, with 18 bases between. The CDR3 coding sequence is TGTGCCAGCAAGAAGTGGGGCGGATCAACTAACTATGGCTACACCTTC. It codes for CASKKWGGSTNYGYTF.

V and J are TRBV6-6 and TRBJ2-1; TRBD1 agrees at 8 bases. The closer fit of TRBJ2-7 to the DNA end suggests the J call may be wrong. Germline CDR1 and CDR2: MNHNY and SVGAGI (reference sequence). The CDR3 totals 15 residues. In DNA, the CDR3 is TGTGCCAGCAGTTACCCAGACAGGGGAATCGACGAGCAGTACTTC. Translation: CASSYPDRGIDEQYF.

The chain employs TRBV11-3 and TRBJ2-7; TRBD1 aligns across 8 bases. The CDR3 runs to 15 residues. The V gene end was trimmed by 5 bases and the J gene end by 1 base; junction bases not matched to a gene: 7. Germline V gene lookup returns CDR1 SGHNT and CDR2 YENEEA. The CDR3: CASSAGTGSSYEQYF. CDR3 nucleotides: TGTGCCAGCAGCGCCGGGACAGGAAGTTCCTACGAGCAGTACTTC.

The chain couples TRBV27 to TRBJ2-1; 9 nucleotides match TRBD1. The V gene end was trimmed by 4 bases and the J gene end by 7 bases; junction bases not matched to a gene: 5. Germline CDR1 is MNHEY and CDR2 is SMNVEV (reference sequence). The CDR3 is made up of 14 amino acids. The CDR3 DNA reads as TGTGCCAGCAGTTGGGACAGGGATGGGAATGAGCAGTTCTTC. This codes for CASSWDRDGNEQFF.

This clonotype was observed a few times. A much larger clone lies a single base off, so this may be a read error. This sequence joins TRBV25-1 and TRBJ2-1; no clear D. Trimming stripped 4 bases from V and 6 bases from J, with 16 bases between. The germline gives CDR1 MGHDK, CDR2 SYGVNS. This CDR3 has 15 amino acids. This chain's CDR3 is CASSGYLMSANEQFF. The CDR3 nucleotides read TGTGCCAGCAGTGGATACTTAATGTCCGCCAATGAGCAGTTCTTC.

The V and J genes are TRBV7-6 and TRBJ2-5, with 7 bases matching TRBD1. Matching the DNA end better, TRBJ2-7 makes the J call doubtful. Germline loops: CDR1 SGHVS, CDR2 FNYEAQ. This CDR3 is built from 16 residues. CDR3 DNA: TGTGCCAGCAGCCCAGGGACAGACTCAAGTACGTACGAGCAGTACTTC. Its translation: CASSPGTDSSTYEQYF.

The table lists this clonotype with a few counts. This chain uses TRBV2 with TRBJ1-4; 7 bases line up with TRBD1. Per germline, CDR1 SNHLY and CDR2 FYNNEI. The junction had 3 bases not matched to a gene; V was cut back by 8 bases and J by 6 bases. The CDR3 has 12 residues. CDR3 loop: CASWQGDEKLFF. In DNA, the CDR3 is TGTGCCAGCTGGCAGGGGGATGAAAAACTGTTTTTT. The variable domain in full, with the rest retrieved from reference TRBV2 and TRBJ1-4, is EPEVTQTPSHQVTQMGQEVILRCVPISNHLYFYWYRQILGQKVEFLVSFYNNEISEKSEIFDDQFSVERPDGSNFTLKIRSTKLEDSAMYFCASWQGDEKLFFGSGTQLSVL.

The rearrangement uses TRBV6-4 and TRBJ2-3, with D possibly being TRBD2 (5 bases). Trimming cost V 2 bases and J 0 bases, with 12 bases left between them. Germline CDR1 MRHNA, CDR2 SNTAGT. The CDR3 consists of 16 residues. The CDR3 spells CASSDQREVSTDTQYF. Here the CDR3 DNA reads TGTGCCAGCAGTGACCAGAGGGAAGTTAGCACAGATACGCAGTATTTT.

The gene calls are TRBV29-1 and TRBJ2-5; possible D gene TRBD1, 6 bases. V was pared by 1 base and J by 4 bases, with 16 bases between. Per the germline V gene, CDR1 is SQVTM and CDR2 is ANQGSEA. CDR3 length equals 15 residues. CDR3 in DNA: TGCAGCGTTGAAGGGGGTGGGGGCTTCGGAGAGACCCAGTACTTC. It yields the protein CSVEGGGGFGETQYF.

This clonotype was recorded a few times. The junction departs from germline at one end; a sequencing error may be responsible. This CDR3 reads CSTGIVSYNEQFF. CDR3 nucleotide sequence: TGCAGCACTGGAATAGTGTCCTACAACGAGCAGTTCTTC. This chain joins TRBV29-1 and TRBJ2-1; D gene unclear. The V gene's germline CDR1 is SQVTM and CDR2 ANQGSEA. This CDR3 has 13 residues.

The V gene is TRBV12-3 or TRBV12-4, the J gene TRBJ1-5; D not certain. The CDR3 consists of 14 residues. Trimming stripped 3 bases from V and 5 bases from J, with 11 bases between. The DNA of the CDR3 is TGTGCCAGCAGTTTTGGTTTGAGGGATCAGCCCCAGCATTTT. Translated, it gives CASSFGLRDQPQHF.

This clonotype was seen just once. The V and J genes are TRBV29-1 and TRBJ1-2, with D unclear. V shed 3 bases and J shed 4 bases, with 9 bases lying between them. Looked up from germline, CDR1 is SQVTM and CDR2 is ANQGSEA. The CDR3 sequence is 12 residues long. This chain's CDR3 is CSVDKGAYGYTF. The CDR3 bases are TGCAGCGTTGATAAGGGCGCCTATGGCTACACCTTC.

Turning to this clonotype: A junction end diverges from the germline sequence, so it may reflect a read error. This sequence joins TRBV7-7 and TRBJ2-3; the D gene could be TRBD1 or TRBD2 (5 bases each). From germline, CDR1 is SSHAT and CDR2 FNYEAQ (reference sequence). The CDR3 contains 17 residues. This chain's CDR3 is CASSLAPGAPSTDTQYF. Here the CDR3 DNA reads TGTGCTAGCAGCTTAGCCCCCGGGGCACCGAGCACAGATACGCAGTATTTT.

V is TRBV2 and J is TRBJ2-5; 13 nucleotides agree with TRBD2. V lost 11 bases to trimming and J lost 2 bases; unmatched junction nucleotides: 11. This CDR3 contains 16 residues. Germline CDR1 is SNHLY and CDR2 is FYNNEI. The DNA of the CDR3 is TGTGCCGGTCCGACTAGCGGGGGGCGAGTTCAAGAGACCCAGTACTTC. Translating gives CAGPTSGGRVQETQYF.

This clonotype was counted a few times. The chain combines TRBV15 with TRBJ1-1; unclear D gene. V shed 2 bases and J shed 9 bases, with 19 bases lying between them. Germline V gene data show CDR1 as LNHNV and CDR2 as YYDKDF (reference sequence). This CDR3 has 15 residues. CDR3 residues: CATSRRSGPLVKAFF. The CDR3 DNA reads TGTGCCACCAGCAGAAGGAGTGGCCCTTTAGTTAAAGCTTTCTTT. The full variable domain, in which reference TRBV15 and TRBJ1-1 provide the parts outside the CDR3, is DAMVIQNPRYQVTQFGKPVTLSCSQTLNHNVMYWYQQKSSQAPKLLFHYYDKDFNNEADTPDNFQSRRPNTSFCFLDIRSPGLGDTAMYLCATSRRSGPLVKAFFGQGTRLTVV.

In its sample, this clonotype was seen a few times. This sequence joins TRBV28 and TRBJ1-2; D not certain. This CDR3 region has 12 residues. V shed 5 bases and J shed 13 bases, with 17 bases lying between them. Germline loops: CDR1 MDHEN, CDR2 SYDVKM. In nucleotides, the CDR3 is TGTGCCAGCAGTGCCAATATCCGGGATTCCACCTTC. Translated: CASSANIRDSTF.